These 11 T cell receptor beta chains came from one sample sequenced in a study of persistence of HIV-infected CD4 T cells. This was the immunoSEQ version 4 assay in survey mode. Only in-frame clones appear in the TCRdb table, and some are missing; sequencing was by immunoSEQ multiplex PCR. The sample yields 40,000 to 45,000 clones, approximately 91% seen once. Anti-CD3/anti-CD28 beads served as a nonspecific positive control stimulus. CD4+ T cells upregulating both CD40 ligand and CD69 were sorted as responding cells. Their cognate antigens are unknown. Material: CD4+ T cells sorted from PBMCs after 18-hour stimulation, obtained from a patient who received antiretroviral therapy. Source of these receptors: an adult man with HIV who was CMV-seropositive.

This rearrangement joins TRBV11-2 to TRBJ2-7; 10 positions match TRBD1. The germline gives CDR1 SGHAT, CDR2 FQNNGV. V lost 5 bases and J lost 5; bases outside the gene matches: 6. The CDR3 covers 14 residues. The DNA for the CDR3 is TGTGCCAGCAGCAAAAGCGGGACAGGGGACGAGCAGTACTTC. Translation: CASSKSGTGDEQYF.

V and J are TRBV5-1 and TRBJ2-7, with TRBD1 identical over 7 bases. With V trimmed by 3 bases and J by 5 bases, 14 bases remained unmatched. The germline CDR1 and CDR2 sequences are SGHRS and YFSETQ. CDR3 length equals 16 residues. The CDR3 is CASSSHQGQSFHEQYF. The CDR3 DNA is TGCGCCAGCAGCTCTCATCAGGGACAGTCTTTCCACGAGCAGTACTTC.

V gene TRBV12-3 or TRBV12-4 combines with J gene TRBJ2-7; D tentatively fits TRBD1 or TRBD2 (5 bases each). CDR3 length: 13 residues. V lost 7 bases and J lost 11, with 21 bases in between. CDR3 region: CASKRVGAQLEYF. The CDR3 nucleotides are TGTGCCAGCAAAAGGGTCGGGGCTCAACTGGAGTACTTC.

The chain combines TRBV9 with TRBJ2-3; D possibly uses TRBD1 or TRBD2 (6 bases each). This CDR3 is 15 amino acids long. The germline V gene encodes CDR1 SGDLS and CDR2 YYNGEE. Between the trimmed V and J ends, which lost 5 bases and 2 bases, there was a span of 15 bases. CDR3 region: CASRRGVEVTDTQYF. CDR3 coding DNA: TGTGCCAGCAGGAGGGGGGTGGAGGTCACAGATACGCAGTATTTT.

This chain joins TRBV3-1 (or the pseudogene TRBV3-2) and TRBJ2-2; D is ambiguous. CDR3 length: 15 amino acids. Trimming took 4 bases from V and 1 from J, leaving 10 bases between them. Germline CDR1 and CDR2: LGHDT and YNNKEL (reference sequence). The CDR3 sequence: CASSLGPGNTGELFF. The CDR3 DNA is TGTGCCAGCAGCCTCGGACCGGGGAACACCGGGGAGCTGTTTTTT.

Written as DNA, the CDR3 is TGTGCCAGCGGATTGAGGGACAGGGGTTCTCAGCCCCAGCATTTT. Encoded protein: CASGLRDRGSQPQHF. The chain has TRBV2 and TRBJ1-5; 10 bases line up with TRBD1. Germline V lookup: CDR1 SNHLY, CDR2 FYNNEI. V was clipped by 8 bases and J by 6 bases; unmatched bases: 10. The CDR3 length is 15 residues.

The rearrangement uses TRBV14 and TRBJ2-3; D remains unclear. V lost 0 bases, J lost 0 bases, and 4 bases lay in between. CDR1 SGHDN and CDR2 FVKESK come from the germline V gene. The CDR3 loop spans 14 amino acids. In DNA form, the CDR3 reads TGTGCCAGCAGCCAAGAGTGGAGCACAGATACGCAGTATTTT. It translates to CASSQEWSTDTQYF.

The chain couples TRBV6-1 to TRBJ2-3; 7 positions agree with TRBD1. Germline assignment: CDR1 MNHNS and CDR2 SASEGT. V lost 3 bases to trimming and J lost 4 bases; unmatched junction nucleotides: 7. The length of the CDR3 is 15 residues. This CDR3 reads CASSDRTGGADTQYF. The CDR3, as DNA: TGTGCCAGCAGTGACAGGACAGGTGGGGCAGATACGCAGTATTTT.

The V and J genes are TRBV5-3 and TRBJ1-2; no reliable D call. TRBV5-3 counts as an open reading frame of uncertain function. V lost 2 bases to trimming and J lost 3 bases, with 14 bases between them. This CDR3 spans 15 amino acids. CDR3 bases: TGTGCCAGAAGCTTTGTGTCCCTCGGGGACTATGGCTACACCTTC. It is translated as CARSFVSLGDYGYTF.

V gene TRBV4-2 combines with J gene TRBJ1-1; 7 nucleotides match TRBD1. The germline V gene has CDR1 LGHNA and CDR2 YNFKEQ. V lost 3 bases and J lost 8; bases outside the gene matches: 9. The CDR3 sequence is 14 residues long. Here the CDR3 reads CASSQVTGELEAFF. The DNA for the CDR3 is TGTGCCAGCAGCCAGGTCACAGGGGAGCTCGAAGCTTTCTTT.

V and J are TRBV10-2 and TRBJ1-4; D might be TRBD1 (5 bases). V lost 4 bases and J lost 2, with 14 bases in between. Per the germline V gene, CDR1 is WSHSY and CDR2 is SAAADI. The CDR3 is 16 amino acids. The CDR3 DNA follows: TGCGCCAGCAGTGTAGGGGCTAGGCAGACTAATGAAAAACTGTTTTTT. Its translation is CASSVGARQTNEKLFF.